This is a list of T cell receptor beta chains from one sample in a study of CD8+ T cells in alopecia areata. TCRdb's copy holds only in-frame clones and misses some; the assay was immunoSEQ multiplex PCR. The table records about 130,000 clones, about 50% of them present only once. The input for sequencing was CD8+ T cells sorted from blood, taken at week 0. Receptor source: a human donor with alopecia areata. CDR3s include the opening cysteine and the closing phenylalanine or tryptophan. D genes are given only for firm matches. Not every row has a clone size; where given, it reads once, few, many or a size class.

TRBJ2-7 | - | TRBV5-6 | - | TGTGCCAGCAGCTTGTGGCAGGGGGGATTCTACGAGCAGTACTTC | CASSLWQGGFYEQYF
TRBJ2-7 | few | TRBV5-6 | - | TGTGCCAGCAGCTTGGGCGGGAAAGCCTACGAGCAGTACTTC | CASSLGGKAYEQYF
TRBJ2-1 | few | TRBV4-1 | TRBD1 | TGCGCCAGCAGCCAAGGGGGGACAGCCTACAATGAGCAGTTCTTC | CASSQGGTAYNEQFF
TRBJ2-1 | - | TRBV9 | TRBD2 | TGTGCCAGCAGCGTCGTAGCGGGGGGGTTAAATGAGCAGTTCTTC | CASSVVAGGLNEQFF
TRBJ1-5 | - | TRBV27 | - | TGTGCCAGCAGTTTAGCCGGATTTAGCAATCAGCCCCAGCATTTT | CASSLAGFSNQPQHF
TRBJ1-3 | - | TRBV30 | - | TGTGCCTGGAGTTCCCTACAGGACTCTGGAAACACCATATATTTT | CAWSSLQDSGNTIYF
TRBJ2-2 | - | TRBV4-1 | TRBD1 | TGCGCCAGCAGCATGCACCCGGGACAGGGAACCGGGGAGCTGTTTTTT | CASSMHPGQGTGELFF
TRBJ2-7 | - | TRBV30 | - | TGTGCCTGGAGTTATGAGTCAGGGGATGAGCAGTACTTC | CAWSYESGDEQYF
TRBJ2-7 | - | TRBV29-1 | - | TGCAGCGTTGTGTTGACAATTTCCTACGAGCAGTACTTC | CSVVLTISYEQYF
TRBJ1-4 | few | TRBV18 | TRBD1 | TGTGCCAGCTCGCCGACGGACAGGGAGGGCGAAAAACTGTTTTTT | CASSPTDREGEKLFF
TRBJ2-7 | few | TRBV7-9 | - | TGTGCCAGCAGCTTGAGGGGCGGGTCCTACGAGCAGTACTTC | CASSLRGGSYEQYF
TRBJ2-6 | - | TRBV7-3 | - | TGTGCCAGCAGCTTAATGTACCTTACCTTCTCTGGGGCCAACGTCCTGACTTTC | CASSLMYLTFSGANVLTF
TRBJ2-7 | - | TRBV4-3 | - | TGCGCCAGCAGCCAAGATTCCGGGAGCGACGAGCAGTACTTC | CASSQDSGSDEQYF
TRBJ2-1 | - | TRBV4-1 | - | TGCGCCAGCAGCCGGGGGGACAATGAGCAGTTCTTC | CASSRGDNEQFF
TRBJ2-5 | - | TRBV29-1 | - | TGCAGCGTTGAAGGGGGGACACAGCAAGAGACCCAGTACTTC | CSVEGGTQQETQYF
TRBJ1-5 | - | TRBV15 | - | TGTGCCACCAGCAGAGAAGGGAATCAGCCCCAGCATTTT | CATSREGNQPQHF
TRBJ2-7 | - | TRBV29-1 | TRBD1 | TGCAGTATCGAGGACAGGGACTCCTACGAGCAGTACTTC | CSIEDRDSYEQYF
TRBJ2-7 | - | TRBV6-5 | - | TGTGCCAGCAGTTACGTCGGGGACCTAACCGAGCAGTACTTC | CASSYVGDLTEQYF
TRBJ1-6 | - | TRBV4-3 | - | TGCGCCAGCAGCCACACTCACAATGAGGTATCACCCCTCCACTTT | CASSHTHNEVSPLHF
TRBJ2-1 | few | TRBV4-1 | - | TGCGCCAGCAGCCTAGCCGGCGTCTACAATGAGCAGTTCTTC | CASSLAGVYNEQFF
TRBJ2-5 | - | TRBV4-2 | TRBD2 | TGTGCCAGCAGCTCTCGACTAGCGGGGGAAGAGACCCAGTACTTC | CASSSRLAGEETQYF
TRBJ1-2 | once | TRBV4-1 | - | TGCGCCAGCAGCCAAGTGGGGAGAACCCATGGCTACACCTTC | CASSQVGRTHGYTF
TRBJ1-1 | few | TRBV29-1 | - | TGCAGCGTTGAAGGATTGACAGTTAACACTGAAGCTTTCTTT | CSVEGLTVNTEAFF
TRBJ1-6 | - | TRBV5-1 | - | TGCGCCAGCAGCTTGGGACGGGCGTGGAATTCACCCCTCCACTTT | CASSLGRAWNSPLHF
TRBJ1-1 | - | TRBV30 | - | TGTGCCTGGAGTGTAAGAGGGCTGAACACTGAAGCTTTCTTT | CAWSVRGLNTEAFF
TRBJ1-2 | - | TRBV7-9 | - | TGTGCCAGCAGCCTTCCTCGGACAGCGTCGAGGGTATATGGCTACACCTTC | CASSLPRTASRVYGYTF
TRBJ1-1 | few | TRBV14 | - | TGTGCCAGCAGCCAAGGTCAGGGGAACACTGAAGCTTTCTTT | CASSQGQGNTEAFF
TRBJ2-5 | - | TRBV2 | TRBD1 | TGTGCCACCGGACAGGGTTCCTCCCAAGAGACCCAGTACTTC | CATGQGSSQETQYF
TRBJ1-1 | - | TRBV29-1 | TRBD1 | TGCAGCGTTGAACTTATTCTAGATCGGGACAGGGAAAGGGTGAACACTGAAGCTTTCTTT | CSVELILDRDRERVNTEAFF
TRBJ2-1 | many | TRBV27 | - | TGTGCCAGCAGTTTAATGGGCGATGAGCAGTTCTTC | CASSLMGDEQFF
TRBJ2-6 | few | TRBV5-6 | TRBD1 | TGTGCCAGCAGCCTGACAGGGCTAAGTGGTGGGGCCAACGTCCTGACTTTC | CASSLTGLSGGANVLTF
TRBJ2-5 | few | TRBV11-2 | TRBD2 | TGTGCCAGCAGCCCCCGGACTAGCGCAATTCAAGAGACCCAGTACTTC | CASSPRTSAIQETQYF
TRBJ1-1 | few | TRBV30 | - | TGTGCCTGGAGTCTAGGAAACACTGAAGCTTTCTTT | CAWSLGNTEAFF
TRBJ1-2 | - | TRBV9 | - | TGTGCCAGCAGCCATCTCGAGGCACGCTACACCTTC | CASSHLEARYTF
TRBJ2-1 | once | TRBV5-6 | - | TGTGCCAGCAGCTTATTCCCCCGGGGGCCTGAGGGGGCCTACAATGAGCAGTTCTTC | CASSLFPRGPEGAYNEQFF
TRBJ2-7 | - | TRBV29-1 | - | TGCAGCTTCCTAACGGGGGAAAACTACGAGCAGTACTTC | CSFLTGENYEQYF
TRBJ1-4 | few | TRBV30 | - | TGTGCCTGGAGGGGCAGGGGAGGTGAAAAACTGTTTTTT | CAWRGRGGEKLFF
TRBJ2-1 | few | TRBV29-1 | TRBD2 | TGCACCACCGGAGGGACTAGCGGGGGGAGTGAGCAGTTCTTC | CTTGGTSGGSEQFF
TRBJ2-1 | - | TRBV25-1 | - | TGTGCCAGCAACAGGGTTGGTGGCTACAATGAGCAGTTCTTC | CASNRVGGYNEQFF
TRBJ2-1 | - | TRBV11-2 | TRBD1 | TGTGCCAGCACGCCCGGGACAGGGGGCCACAATGAGCAGTTCTTC | CASTPGTGGHNEQFF
TRBJ2-5 | - | TRBV4-2 | - | TGTGCCAGCAGCGCCCCGGAGGGGGCGGGGGAGACCCAGTACTTC | CASSAPEGAGETQYF